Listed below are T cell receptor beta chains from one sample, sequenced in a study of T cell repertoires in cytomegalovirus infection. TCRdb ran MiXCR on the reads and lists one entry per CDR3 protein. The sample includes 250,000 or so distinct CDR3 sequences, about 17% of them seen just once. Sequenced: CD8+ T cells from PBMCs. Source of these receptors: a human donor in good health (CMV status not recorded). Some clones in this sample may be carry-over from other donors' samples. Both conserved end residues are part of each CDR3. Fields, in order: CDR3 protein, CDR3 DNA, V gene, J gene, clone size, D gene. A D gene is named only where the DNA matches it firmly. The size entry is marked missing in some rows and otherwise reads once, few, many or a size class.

CDR3: CSGGDYPYEQYF
DNA: TGCAGCGGGGGGGACTATCCCTACGAGCAGTACTTC
V: TRBV29-1
J: TRBJ2-7
size: few
D: TRBD2

CDR3: CASKGEEGTEAFF
DNA: TGTGCCAGCAAAGGGGAGGAGGGGACTGAAGCTTTCTTT
V: TRBV12-3/TRBV12-4
J: TRBJ1-1
size: many
D: -

CDR3: CASAMSLNEAFF
DNA: TGTGCCAGTGCTATGAGCCTTAATGAAGCTTTCTTT
V: TRBV7-2
J: TRBJ1-1
size: many
D: -

CDR3: CASSIAGGQGTSPLHF
DNA: TGCGCCAGCAGCATAGCCGGAGGACAGGGGACTTCACCCCTCCACTTT
V: TRBV5-1
J: TRBJ1-6
size: -
D: TRBD1

CDR3: CASSYVETQYF
DNA: TGTGCCAGCAGTTACGTGGAGACCCAGTACTTC
V: TRBV6-2/TRBV6-3
J: TRBJ2-5
size: -
D: -

CDR3: CASSLSGRSSYEQYF
DNA: TGTGCCAGCAGTTTATCCGGACGAAGCTCCTACGAGCAGTACTTC
V: TRBV28
J: TRBJ2-7
size: -
D: -

CDR3: CASSLTGGSTYEQYF
DNA: TGTGCCAGTAGTCTGACAGGGGGATCTACCTACGAGCAGTACTTC
V: TRBV19
J: TRBJ2-7
size: -
D: TRBD1

CDR3: CASSLSVSQPQHF
DNA: TGTGCCAGCAGTTTATCGGTATCTCAGCCCCAGCATTTT
V: TRBV27
J: TRBJ1-5
size: -
D: -

CDR3: CASSGGGNEKLFF
DNA: TGTGCCAGCAGCGGGGGGGGAAATGAAAAACTGTTTTTT
V: TRBV5-4
J: TRBJ1-4
size: -
D: -

CDR3: CASSRPSEGGGLDEQFF
DNA: TGCGCCAGCAGCCGACCATCGGAGGGCGGGGGGTTAGATGAGCAGTTCTTC
V: TRBV4-3
J: TRBJ2-1
size: many
D: TRBD2

CDR3: CATSDWTADEQFF
DNA: TGTGCCACCAGTGATTGGACAGCCGATGAGCAGTTCTTC
V: TRBV24-1
J: TRBJ2-1
size: -
D: -

CDR3: CAISEGQSTNYGYTF
DNA: TGTGCCATCAGTGAAGGACAGTCAACTAACTATGGCTACACCTTC
V: TRBV10-3
J: TRBJ1-2
size: few
D: -

CDR3: CSPSPSRSSSEQFF
DNA: TGCAGTCCTAGCCCCTCTCGGAGTTCAAGTGAGCAGTTCTTC
V: TRBV20-1
J: TRBJ2-1
size: -
D: -

CDR3: CASSSGIETQYF
DNA: TGTGCCAGCAGTTCGGGGATCGAGACCCAGTACTTC
V: TRBV28
J: TRBJ2-5
size: many
D: -

CDR3: CASSGSGSYNSPLHF
DNA: TGTGCCAGCAGTGGCAGCGGCTCCTATAATTCACCCCTCCACTTT
V: TRBV27
J: TRBJ1-6
size: few
D: -

CDR3: CASSLIPTANTGELFF
DNA: TGTGCCAGCAGCTTAATCCCCACAGCGAACACCGGGGAGCTGTTTTTT
V: TRBV7-9
J: TRBJ2-2
size: -
D: -

CDR3: CASSGDRVAGELFF
DNA: TGTGCCAGCAGCGGGGACAGAGTTGCCGGGGAGCTGTTTTTT
V: TRBV5-6
J: TRBJ2-2
size: few
D: TRBD1

CDR3: CASSEGQGVQPQHF
DNA: TGTGCCAGCAGCGAGGGACAGGGGGTTCAGCCCCAGCATTTT
V: TRBV7-6
J: TRBJ1-5
size: -
D: TRBD1

CDR3: CASSTSGGNTEAFF
DNA: TGTGCCAGTAGTACCTCAGGGGGGAACACTGAAGCTTTCTTT
V: TRBV19
J: TRBJ1-1
size: -
D: TRBD1

CDR3: CSVLDRGLSYEQYF
DNA: TGCAGCGTTTTAGACAGGGGGCTATCTTACGAGCAGTACTTC
V: TRBV29-1
J: TRBJ2-7
size: -
D: TRBD1

CDR3: CASSYTLRDSTNNEQFF
DNA: TGTGCCAGCAGTTACACTCTACGGGACTCGACGAACAATGAGCAGTTCTTC
V: TRBV6-2/TRBV6-3
J: TRBJ2-1
size: -
D: -

CDR3: CASSQDLGLRVGYTF
DNA: TGTGCCAGCAGCCAAGATCTTGGCCTCCGGGTTGGCTACACCTTC
V: TRBV3-1
J: TRBJ1-2
size: -
D: -

CDR3: CSASWDRYTDTQYF
DNA: TGCAGTGCTAGTTGGGACAGGTACACAGATACGCAGTATTTT
V: TRBV20-1
J: TRBJ2-3
size: -
D: TRBD1

CDR3: CASSPQLGLSTDTQYF
DNA: TGTGCCAGCAGCCCCCAGTTGGGACTATCCACAGATACGCAGTATTTT
V: TRBV7-9
J: TRBJ2-3
size: many
D: TRBD2

CDR3: CASSIGGQGKNSPLHF
DNA: TGTGCCAGTAGTATAGGGGGCCAGGGGAAGAATTCACCCCTCCACTTT
V: TRBV19
J: TRBJ1-6
size: few
D: -

CDR3: CSARGDSTYEQYF
DNA: TGCAGTGCTAGAGGCGACAGCACCTACGAGCAGTACTTC
V: TRBV20-1
J: TRBJ2-7
size: few
D: -

CDR3: CASSYSKGGRFTDTQYF
DNA: TGTGCCAGCAGTTACTCGAAGGGGGGGCGGTTCACAGATACGCAGTATTTT
V: TRBV6-5
J: TRBJ2-3
size: -
D: -

CDR3: CASSLGLATEAFF
DNA: TGTGCCAGCAGCTTGGGTCTTGCAACTGAAGCTTTCTTT
V: TRBV7-3
J: TRBJ1-1
size: many
D: -

CDR3: CASARAGGATDTQYF
DNA: TGTGCCAGCGCCAGGGCGGGGGGGGCGACAGATACGCAGTATTTT
V: TRBV28
J: TRBJ2-3
size: few
D: TRBD2

CDR3: CASSHPPVADGYTF
DNA: TGTGCCAGCAGCCACCCTCCGGTTGCGGATGGCTACACCTTC
V: TRBV7-9
J: TRBJ1-2
size: few
D: -

CDR3: CASSFSGTGTSPLHF
DNA: TGTGCCAGCAGTTTTTCCGGGACAGGGACTTCACCCCTCCACTTT
V: TRBV28
J: TRBJ1-6
size: few
D: TRBD1

CDR3: CASSLGSAGAGSYTQYF
DNA: TGTGCCAGCAGCTTAGGGTCAGCAGGGGCGGGCTCCTATACGCAGTATTTT
V: TRBV7-6
J: TRBJ2-3
size: -
D: -

CDR3: CASSLAGGGPGANVLTF
DNA: TGTGCCAGCAGCTTAGCTGGGGGGGGACCCGGGGCCAACGTCCTGACTTTC
V: TRBV7-8
J: TRBJ2-6
size: many
D: TRBD2

CDR3: CSVGEGGYGYTF
DNA: TGCAGCGTTGGAGAGGGAGGGTACGGCTACACCTTC
V: TRBV29-1
J: TRBJ1-2
size: few
D: -

CDR3: CASISRGYSSGYTF
DNA: TGTGCCAGCATCTCACGGGGGTATTCTAGCGGCTACACCTTC
V: TRBV6-1
J: TRBJ1-2
size: many
D: -

CDR3: CASSFGRELSNEKLFF
DNA: TGTGCCAGCAGCTTCGGACGTGAGCTTAGTAATGAAAAACTGTTTTTT
V: TRBV5-5
J: TRBJ1-4
size: few
D: -

CDR3: CASSPGRGAKNIQYF
DNA: TGTGCCAGCAGCCCAGGGCGGGGTGCCAAAAACATTCAGTACTTC
V: TRBV7-9
J: TRBJ2-4
size: many
D: -

CDR3: CASSPGWGSDTEAFF
DNA: TGTGCCAGCAGCCCAGGGTGGGGGAGTGACACTGAAGCTTTCTTT
V: TRBV5-4
J: TRBJ1-1
size: -
D: -

CDR3: CASDNPGTGNNEQFF
DNA: TGTGCCAGCGATAACCCCGGGACAGGTAACAATGAGCAGTTCTTC
V: TRBV9
J: TRBJ2-1
size: -
D: TRBD1

CDR3: CASSYSLGNSEAFF
DNA: TGTGCCAGCAGTTACTCGTTGGGGAATAGTGAAGCTTTCTTT
V: TRBV6-2/TRBV6-3
J: TRBJ1-1
size: few
D: -

CDR3: CASTSRRIDTQYF
DNA: TGTGCCAGCACCTCGAGAAGGATCGATACGCAGTATTTT
V: TRBV7-6
J: TRBJ2-3
size: few
D: -

CDR3: CASSYLGGAFF
DNA: TGTGCCAGCAGTTACTTAGGGGGCGCTTTCTTT
V: TRBV6-5
J: TRBJ1-1
size: -
D: TRBD1

CDR3: CASSPPGPGRTEAFF
DNA: TGTGCCAGCAGCCCGCCTGGACCGGGACGAACTGAAGCTTTCTTT
V: TRBV28
J: TRBJ1-1
size: -
D: -

CDR3: CASSLADASNQPQHF
DNA: TGTGCCAGCAGTTTAGCGGACGCTAGCAATCAGCCCCAGCATTTT
V: TRBV28
J: TRBJ1-5
size: few
D: -

CDR3: CASMDGSNQPQHF
DNA: TGTGCCAGCATGGACGGTAGCAATCAGCCCCAGCATTTT
V: TRBV6-1
J: TRBJ1-5
size: -
D: -

CDR3: CASSLVPTGTDTQYF
DNA: TGCGCCAGCAGCCTCGTCCCGACGGGCACAGATACGCAGTATTTT
V: TRBV5-1
J: TRBJ2-3
size: -
D: -

CDR3: CASSNLTGPYEQYF
DNA: TGTGCCAGCAGCAACCTCACAGGCCCCTACGAGCAGTACTTC
V: TRBV7-9
J: TRBJ2-7
size: -
D: -

CDR3: CASSFNPIYEQYF
DNA: TGTGCCAGCAGTTTTAATCCTATCTACGAGCAGTACTTC
V: TRBV28
J: TRBJ2-7
size: many
D: -

CDR3: CASRASGGIPYNEQFF
DNA: TGCGCCAGCAGGGCTAGCGGGGGGATCCCCTACAATGAGCAGTTCTTC
V: TRBV5-1
J: TRBJ2-1
size: few
D: TRBD2

CDR3: CASSPLSGAEQFF
DNA: TGTGCCAGCAGTCCCCTGTCAGGTGCTGAGCAGTTCTTC
V: TRBV6-1
J: TRBJ2-1
size: -
D: -

CDR3: CASSSSGTGGDFNYGYTF
DNA: TGTGCCAGCAGCTCTTCCGGGACAGGGGGGGATTTTAACTATGGCTACACCTTC
V: TRBV7-6
J: TRBJ1-2
size: -
D: TRBD1